The 21 T cell receptor beta chains below come from one sample, sequenced in a study of blood T cell repertoires in COVID-19. Sequenced by immunoSEQ multiplex PCR; TCRdb stores in-frame clones only, minus some. The sample shows 300,000 or so clones, around 89% of them seen only once. Sample: peripheral blood. The receptors were gathered from a woman aged 35 to 49 with acute or convalescent COVID-19.

V and J are TRBV12-3 or TRBV12-4 and TRBJ1-2, with D possibly matching TRBD1 (5 bases). The CDR3 has 13 amino acids. V was pared by 7 bases and J by 2 bases, with 11 bases between. The CDR3 is CASNSGLNYGYTF. DNA for the CDR3: TGTGCCAGCAACTCGGGACTCAACTATGGCTACACCTTC.

CDR3 bases: TGTGCCAGCAGCCGGTACCAAGAGACCCAGTACTTC. It codes for CASSRYQETQYF. The rearrangement links TRBV7-2 to TRBJ2-5, with D unclear. V was trimmed by 5 bases and J by 0 bases, leaving 4 bases between them. The CDR3 is 12 residues long. The germline V gene has CDR1 SGHTA and CDR2 FQGNSA.

This sequence joins TRBV9 and TRBJ1-6; D gene unclear. The CDR3 covers 15 residues. Trimming pared 0 bases from V and 7 bases from J, leaving 11 bases between. CDR1 and CDR2 (germline): SGDLS, YYNGEE. CDR3 nucleotides: TGTGCCAGCAGCGTAGTATGGGGAGGAAATTCACCCCTCCACTTT. Its translation is CASSVVWGGNSPLHF.

The rearrangement uses TRBV19 and TRBJ2-1, with TRBD1 as a possible D gene (5 bases). CDR1 is LNHDA, CDR2 SQIVND, per germline (reference sequence). The length of the CDR3 is 14 residues. Trimming removed 5 bases at V and 6 bases at J, with 14 bases between. Here the CDR3 reads CASSVDSYGNEQFF. DNA for the CDR3: TGTGCCAGTAGTGTCGACAGCTACGGCAATGAGCAGTTCTTC.

This clone occurred once. The rearrangement joins TRBV4-1 to TRBJ2-1, with TRBD1 matching 9 bases. CDR1 is MGHRA and CDR2 is YSYEKL in the germline V gene. CDR3 size: 14 residues. The ends lost 3 bases at V and 3 bases at J; junction bases unmatched: 0. CDR3 sequence: CASSQTGGYNEQFF. The CDR3 region has the DNA TGCGCCAGCAGCCAGACAGGGGGCTACAATGAGCAGTTCTTC.

This chain uses TRBV7-9 with TRBJ1-3; 9 nucleotides line up with TRBD1. Losses at the gene ends were 1 base for V and 1 base for J; bases not matched to a gene: 8. Per germline, CDR1 SEHNR and CDR2 FQNEAQ (reference sequence). CDR3 size: 18 residues. The DNA for the CDR3 is TGTGCCAGCAGCTTAGGAGACGACAGGGGGTGGTCTGGAAACACCATATATTTT. Translated: CASSLGDDRGWSGNTIYF.

The chain links TRBV6-5 to TRBJ1-5; D remains unclear. The V and J ends lost 2 bases and 2 bases respectively, with 7 bases between them. Germline V gene lookup returns CDR1 MNHEY and CDR2 SVGAGI. CDR3 length equals 14 residues. The CDR3 DNA follows: TGTGCCAGCAGTTACCCGGAGGGCAATCAGCCCCAGCATTTT. It codes for CASSYPEGNQPQHF.

About this clone itself: The sample contains more than one DNA sequence encoding this CDR3. The V call is TRBV19, the J call TRBJ1-1; D unresolved. This CDR3 is built from 13 residues. V was clipped by 3 bases and J by 2 bases, with 7 bases between them. Germline V gene sequence: CDR1 LNHDA, CDR2 SQIVND (reference sequence). CDR3 amino acids: CASSISVNTEAFF. The CDR3 DNA is TGTGCCAGTAGTATTTCAGTCAACACTGAAGCTTTCTTT.

V usage is TRBV14 and J usage is TRBJ1-1, with unresolved D. Germline V gives CDR1 SGHDN, CDR2 FVKESK. CDR3 length: 17 amino acids. V lost 4 bases and J 0 bases, leaving 18 bases between the germline ends. Here the CDR3 reads CASSRPGLGLMNTEAFF. The CDR3, as DNA: TGTGCCAGCAGCCGCCCTGGACTAGGCCTCATGAACACTGAAGCTTTCTTT. Together with reference TRBV14 and TRBJ1-1, the CDR3 gives the full variable domain: EAGVTQFPSHSVIEKGQTVTLRCDPISGHDNLYWYRRVMGKEIKFLLHFVKESKQDESGMPNNRFLAERTGGTYSTLKVQPAELEDSGVYFCASSRPGLGLMNTEAFFGQGTRLTVV.

The rearrangement uses TRBV20-1 and TRBJ1-2; the D is unclear. This CDR3 contains 10 residues. CDR1 is DFQATT and CDR2 is SNEGSKA in the germline V gene (reference sequence). Deletions cut 4 bases from V and 6 bases from J, with 6 bases between. CDR3 region: CSANLHGYTF. CDR3 coding DNA: TGCAGTGCTAATCTTCATGGCTACACCTTC.

This chain joins TRBV13 and TRBJ1-4, with D perhaps TRBD1 (5 bases). This CDR3 spans 14 amino acids. The V and J ends lost 0 bases and 3 bases respectively, with 5 bases between them. CDR1 PRHDT and CDR2 FYEKMQ come from the germline V gene (reference sequence). CDR3 sequence reads: CASSLGTANEKLFF. CDR3 coding DNA: TGTGCCAGCAGCTTAGGGACAGCTAATGAAAAACTGTTTTTT.

The gene calls are TRBV9 and TRBJ2-5; 16 nucleotides match TRBD2. The CDR3 is 17 amino acids. Per the germline V gene, CDR1 is SGDLS and CDR2 is YYNGEE. V shed 4 bases and J 5 bases; nucleotides not matched to a gene: 8. In DNA, the CDR3 is TGTGCCAGCAGCTCAGGGACTAGCGGGGGGGCCCGGGAGACCCAGTACTTC. Translating gives CASSSGTSGGARETQYF.

The rearrangement links TRBV13 to TRBJ2-5, with D maybe TRBD1 (6 bases). The germline gives CDR1 PRHDT, CDR2 FYEKMQ (reference sequence). V dropped 5 bases and J dropped 5 bases, with 21 bases sitting between them. This CDR3 region has 16 residues. This chain's CDR3 is CASSITGHIQRETQYF. DNA of the CDR3: TGTGCCAGCAGCATCACGGGACACATACAACGGGAGACCCAGTACTTC.

V is TRBV7-3 and J is TRBJ2-4, with 8 bases identical to TRBD2. CDR3 length equals 14 residues. V trimming: 5 bases; J trimming: 5 bases; junction bases outside the gene matches: 5. CDR1 and CDR2 from the germline V gene are SGHTA and FQGTGA. CDR3 region: CASSPGLGENIQYF. The CDR3 DNA follows: TGTGCCAGCAGCCCGGGACTAGGCGAAAACATTCAGTACTTC. Supplemented by reference TRBV7-3 and TRBJ2-4, the full variable domain reads GAGVSQTPSNKVTEKGKYVELRCDPISGHTALYWYRQSLGQGPEFLIYFQGTGAADDSGLPNDRFFAVRPEGSVSTLKIQRTERGDSAVYLCASSPGLGENIQYFGAGTRLSVL.

V and J are TRBV5-1 and TRBJ1-2, with D possibly being TRBD1 (6 bases). Germline CDR1 is SGHRS and CDR2 is YFSETQ. The CDR3 is 15 amino acids. V lost 3 bases to trimming and J lost 4 bases, with 16 bases between them. The CDR3 is CASSSPDRVPYGYTF. The CDR3, as DNA: TGCGCCAGCAGCTCCCCGGACAGAGTCCCCTATGGCTACACCTTC.

This chain uses TRBV7-6 with TRBJ1-1; D gene ambiguous. This CDR3 region has 13 residues. Deletions cut 1 base from V and 1 base from J, with 4 bases between. Germline loops: CDR1 SGHVS, CDR2 FNYEAQ. The DNA for the CDR3 is TGTGCCAGCAGCTTAGAGCCGAACACTGAAGCTTTCTTT. Amino acids: CASSLEPNTEAFF. The full variable domain, rest sourced from reference TRBV7-6 and TRBJ1-1, is GAGVSQSPRYKVTKRGQDVALRCDPISGHVSLYWYRQALGQGPEFLTYFNYEAQQDKSGLPNDRFSAERPEGSISTLTIQRTEQRDSAMYRCASSLEPNTEAFFGQGTRLTVV.

In its sample, this clone was seen a few times. This chain joins TRBV21-1 and TRBJ2-1; no check of the table's D call, TRBD1, against the DNA was made. TRBV21-1 has pseudogene status. This CDR3 region has 21 residues. CDR3 DNA: TGTGCCAGCAGCAAAGCCCCGACAGGGGTAAGTGGTTGCGGGTCCTACAATGAGCAGTTCTTC. It encodes CASSKAPTGVSGCGSYNEQFF.

In this sample, this clone turned up once. CDR3 DNA: TGTGCCAGCAGCTCGAGACAGAACGGCATGAACACTGAAGCTTTCTTT. This encodes CASSSRQNGMNTEAFF. The chain couples TRBV5-6 to TRBJ1-1; weak D call: TRBD1 (5 bases). This CDR3 region has 16 residues. Trimming removed 3 bases at V and 0 bases at J, with 15 bases between. The V gene's germline CDR1 is SGHDT and CDR2 YYEEEE.

This sequence joins TRBV7-9 and TRBJ2-3, with a tentative D call TRBD2 (6 bases). The V end was cut by 6 bases, the J end by 3 bases, with 19 bases between. This CDR3 is built from 16 residues. Per germline, CDR1 SEHNR and CDR2 FQNEAQ (reference sequence). The CDR3 DNA sequence: TGTGCCAGCAGTCGAAGCCAAGGGCTAGCGACAGATACGCAGTATTTT. It translates to CASSRSQGLATDTQYF.

The genes are TRBV19 and TRBJ1-2, with 8 bases lining up with TRBD1. CDR3 length: 14 amino acids. Losses at the gene ends were 2 bases for V and 3 bases for J; bases not matched to a gene: 2. Germline CDR1 reads LNHDA; CDR2 reads SQIVND (reference sequence). The CDR3 region is CASSIQGAHYGYTF. The CDR3 region has the DNA TGTGCCAGTAGTATACAGGGGGCACACTATGGCTACACCTTC.

V and J are TRBV21-1 and TRBJ2-7; TRBD2, as called in the table, went unchecked against the DNA. TRBV21-1 is given as a pseudogene. The length of the CDR3 is 16 residues. CDR3 protein: CASSKFSGTGGLEQYV. The CDR3 nucleotides are TGTGCCAGCAGCAAATTCTCTGGGACTGGAGGGCTCGAGCAGTACGTC.